These 9 T cell receptor beta chains were all obtained from the same sample, sequenced in a study of shared clonotypes between healthy human individuals. The table came from immunoSEQ multiplex PCR; TCRdb's copy has only in-frame clones and leaves some out. The sample lists about a million clones, around 76% occurring once. Sequencing was performed on memory CD4+ T cells sorted from blood. Subset given: CD45RA-negative fraction. The origin of the receptors is a young man in good health.

The rearrangement uses TRBV6-6 and TRBJ1-6, with a weak D call TRBD1 (6 bases). Trimming removed 11 bases from V and 2 bases from J, with 16 bases in between. The length of the CDR3 is 15 residues. CDR1 and CDR2 (germline): MNHNY, SVGAGI (reference sequence). The CDR3 sequence is CAVAAGGTYNSPLHF. CDR3 sequence (DNA): TGTGCCGTAGCAGCGGGGGGCACCTATAATTCACCCCTCCACTTT.

DNA for the CDR3: TGCGCCAGCAGCTTGGGTGTGACTAGCGAGGAGACCCAGTACTTC. It is translated as CASSLGVTSEETQYF. The chain combines TRBV5-1 with TRBJ2-5, with 8 nucleotides matching TRBD2. CDR3 length equals 15 residues. Per germline, CDR1 SGHRS and CDR2 YFSETQ. V dropped 0 bases and J dropped 5; count of bases not matched to a gene: 6.

The chain recombines TRBV6-1 with TRBJ1-2; D ambiguous. Germline V CDR1 and CDR2: MNHNS, SASEGT. V dropped 7 bases and J dropped 2 bases, with 17 bases sitting between them. The CDR3 runs to 15 residues. For the CDR3, the DNA is TGTGCCAGCACCTACTCTCAGAGTAACAACTATGGCTACACCTTC. This gives the protein CASTYSQSNNYGYTF.

The J gene is TRBJ2-2, the V gene TRBV10-3; 9 bases match TRBD1. With 6 bases clipped from V and 11 bases from J, the junction kept 13 bases outside the gene matches. The CDR3 length is 15 residues. CDR1 is ENHRY, CDR2 SYGVKD, per germline. CDR3 sequence reads: CAIRDLGQGGGELFF. DNA for the CDR3: TGTGCCATCAGAGACCTGGGACAGGGTGGGGGCGAGCTGTTTTTT.

For the CDR3, the DNA is TGTGCCATCAGTGATTGGGACAGGGGATACGAGCAGTACTTC. Amino acid sequence: CAISDWDRGYEQYF. J is TRBJ2-7 and V is TRBV10-3; TRBD1 agrees at 10 bases. The germline CDR1 and CDR2 sequences are ENHRY and SYGVKD. The ends lost 3 bases at V and 4 bases at J; junction bases unmatched: 3. The CDR3 runs to 14 residues.

The CDR3 sequence is CASSYSINQPQHF. In nucleotides, the CDR3 is TGTGCCAGCAGTTACTCGATAAATCAGCCCCAGCATTTT. The V call is TRBV6-5, the J call TRBJ1-5; no clear D. This CDR3 has 13 residues. Trimming took 0 bases from V and 4 from J, leaving 4 bases between them. Germline V CDR1 and CDR2: MNHEY, SVGAGI.

The chain recombines TRBV5-1 with TRBJ1-1, with D perhaps TRBD1 (5 bases). Germline CDR1 reads SGHRS; CDR2 reads YFSETQ. This CDR3 has 14 residues. V gave up 0 bases and J gave up 4 bases, with 10 bases separating them. The chain's CDR3 is CASSLEGFGTEAFF. As DNA, the CDR3 is TGCGCCAGCAGCTTGGAGGGGTTTGGCACTGAAGCTTTCTTT.

This clone was picked up a small number of times. This chain links TRBV9 with TRBJ2-1; D not certain. The CDR3 sequence is 12 residues long. CDR1 is SGDLS, CDR2 YYNGEE, per germline. The germline V and J ends were trimmed by 4 bases and 7 bases, with 9 bases remaining between them. The DNA of the CDR3 is TGTGCCAGCAGCCCCATTGGGAATGAGCAGTTCTTC. Translated: CASSPIGNEQFF.

In regard to this clone: A read error may produce the germline difference seen at one junction end. V and J are TRBV7-2 and TRBJ2-7; TRBD2 agrees at 15 bases. CDR3 size: 19 residues. Germline CDR1 and CDR2: SGHTA and FQGNSA. The CDR3 spells CASSLAKGLAGGPTYEQYF. CDR3 in DNA: TGTGCCAGCAGCCTAGCAAAGGGACTAGCGGGAGGCCCAACCTACGAGCAGTACTTC.